Listed here are 16 T cell receptor beta chains from one sample, sequenced in a study of beta chain features in type 1 diabetes. Broader study findings: For Type 1 diabetes patients, all four CD4+ subsets carried TCRB CDR3s that were moderately but significantly shorter.

The antigens for these receptors are not known. Reverse transcribing all isolated RNA meant expressed TCRB transcripts were sequenced. Some clones are missing from TCRdb's copy, which holds only in-frame ones; the method was immunoSEQ multiplex PCR. The table records about 340,000 clones, 9.3% of them present only once. Sequenced input: central memory CD4+ T cells from blood. These receptors all stem from a man aged 25 to 40 with type 1 diabetes.

The chain combines TRBV28 with TRBJ1-5, with D uncertain. CDR3 size: 18 residues. The ends were cut back, 6 bases at V and 1 base at J, with 22 bases in the middle. The V gene's germline CDR1 is MDHEN and CDR2 SYDVKM. CDR3: CASRGASPEDLSNQPQHF. In nucleotides, the CDR3 is TGTGCCAGCAGGGGAGCATCGCCCGAGGATTTGAGCAATCAGCCCCAGCATTTT.

This clone has only a few counts. The gene calls are TRBV5-4 and TRBJ2-2; 10 bases match TRBD1. The CDR3 has 16 amino acids. Trimming took 3 bases from V and 6 from J; bases not matched to a gene: 8. The V gene's germline CDR1 is SGHNT and CDR2 YYREEE (reference sequence). Here the CDR3 reads CASSSGQGSEAGELFF. CDR3 DNA: TGTGCCAGCAGCTCGGGACAGGGGAGCGAGGCCGGGGAGCTGTTTTTT.

This clone was seen more than once but under ten times. V gene TRBV7-2 combines with J gene TRBJ2-1; D gene uncertain. The germline CDR1 and CDR2 sequences are SGHTA and FQGNSA. The CDR3 loop spans 13 amino acids. V was cut by 1 base and J by 5 bases, with 6 bases left in between. The CDR3: CASSLGRHNEQFF. The CDR3 DNA sequence: TGTGCCAGCAGCTTAGGCCGACACAATGAGCAGTTCTTC.

The chain is built from TRBV29-1 and TRBJ2-3; 9 nucleotides line up with TRBD2. The trim removed 1 base at V and 4 bases at J, leaving 9 bases unmatched. This CDR3 comprises 16 residues. In germline, CDR1 is SQVTM, CDR2 ANQGSEA. CDR3 region: CSVEGLAGINPDTQYF. The CDR3 DNA reads TGCAGCGTTGAAGGGCTAGCGGGGATTAACCCAGATACGCAGTATTTT.

The table lists this clone with a few counts. V is TRBV4-1 and J is TRBJ1-2; D is possibly TRBD1 (5 bases). The germline V and J ends were trimmed by 2 bases and 4 bases, with 14 bases remaining between them. The germline CDR1 and CDR2 sequences are MGHRA and YSYEKL. CDR3 length: 15 amino acids. The CDR3 sequence: CASSQPDSFLYGYTF. In DNA form, the CDR3 reads TGCGCCAGCAGCCAACCCGACAGTTTCCTCTATGGCTACACCTTC.

This clone was picked up many times. The gene calls are TRBV19 and TRBJ1-1, with 10 bases lining up with TRBD1. J lost 9 bases, V lost 6 bases, and 7 bases had no gene match. Germline lookup yields CDR1 LNHDA and CDR2 SQIVND (reference sequence). This CDR3 comprises 13 residues. The CDR3 protein is CASRGQGREQAFF. CDR3 nucleotides: TGTGCCAGTAGGGGACAGGGGCGAGAACAAGCTTTCTTT. Supplemented by reference TRBV19 and TRBJ1-1, the full variable domain reads DGGITQSPKYLFRKEGQNVTLSCEQNLNHDAMYWYRQDPGQGLRLIYYSQIVNDFQKGDIAEGYSVSREKKESFPLTVTSAQKNPTAFYLCASRGQGREQAFFGQGTRLTVV.

This clone was seen more than once but under ten times. This rearrangement joins TRBV20-1 to TRBJ2-3; no clear D gene. This CDR3 contains 10 residues. V shed 5 bases and J shed 3 bases, with 3 bases lying between them. CDR1 and CDR2 (germline): DFQATT, SNEGSKA (reference sequence). The DNA of the CDR3 is TGCAGTGCTTATACAGATACGCAGTATTTT. Its protein is CSAYTDTQYF.

Only a few counts were recorded for this clone. The chain has TRBV11-2 and TRBJ1-4; 8 positions match TRBD1. V shed 7 bases and J 8 bases; nucleotides not matched to a gene: 12. CDR1 is SGHAT and CDR2 is FQNNGV in the germline V gene. The CDR3 spans 15 residues. In DNA form, the CDR3 reads TGTGCCAGCACCCCCAGGGGGCGGAGCGGGGAAAAACTGTTTTTT. Its protein is CASTPRGRSGEKLFF.

There are a few counts of this clone. V is TRBV30 and J is TRBJ2-3; 9 bases align to TRBD1. The length of the CDR3 is 15 residues. After removal of 3 bases from V and 4 bases from J, the junction contained 8 bases not matched to a gene. Germline-derived CDR1 and CDR2 are GTSNPN and SVGIG (reference sequence). CDR3 loop: CAWSAGTGLSDTQYF. The CDR3 bases are TGTGCCTGGAGCGCCGGGACAGGGTTATCAGATACGCAGTATTTT.

The V call is TRBV5-1, the J call TRBJ2-5; 10 bases are a match to TRBD2. This CDR3 region has 16 residues. Losses at the gene ends were 0 bases for V and 2 bases for J; bases not matched to a gene: 4. Germline assignment: CDR1 SGHRS and CDR2 YFSETQ. CDR3: CASSLAALAGQETQYF. The CDR3 nucleotides are TGCGCCAGCAGCTTGGCCGCACTAGCGGGGCAAGAGACCCAGTACTTC.

This rearrangement joins TRBV18 to TRBJ2-7, with a tentative D call TRBD1 (5 bases). The CDR3 contains 16 residues. Germline values: CDR1 KGHSH, CDR2 LQKENI. Trimming cost V 6 bases and J 2 bases, with 20 bases left between them. CDR3 nucleotide sequence: TGTGCCAGCTCCCACCTTCAGACAGAACGGGCCTACGAGCAGTACTTC. Translated, it gives CASSHLQTERAYEQYF.

The rearrangement joins TRBV7-9 to TRBJ2-5; no reliable D call. V lost 2 bases and J lost 5, with 15 bases in between. CDR1 is SEHNR and CDR2 is FQNEAQ in the germline V gene (reference sequence). The CDR3 is 15 residues long. This CDR3 is CASSLNPRREETQYF. The CDR3 nucleotides read TGTGCCAGCAGCTTAAATCCACGCCGCGAGGAGACCCAGTACTTC.

J is TRBJ1-2 and V is TRBV5-6; D is ambiguous. Per germline, CDR1 SGHDT and CDR2 YYEEEE. CDR3 size: 13 residues. Trimming pared 2 bases from V and 2 bases from J, leaving 7 bases between. CDR3 nucleotides: TGTGCCAGCAGCTTAGATCAGAACTATGGCTACACCTTC. Amino acids: CASSLDQNYGYTF.

J is TRBJ2-2 and V is TRBV9, with D perhaps TRBD1 (6 bases). This CDR3 region has 13 residues. Germline V gene sequence: CDR1 SGDLS, CDR2 YYNGEE. V lost 4 bases and J lost 7, with 11 bases in between. The CDR3, as DNA: TGTGCCAGCAGCATTACAGGGAGCGGGGAGCTGTTTTTT. This encodes CASSITGSGELFF.

This chain links TRBV4-3 with TRBJ2-5, with 8 bases lining up with TRBD1. CDR1 is LGHNA, CDR2 YSLEER, per germline. The CDR3 is made up of 13 amino acids. With V trimmed by 3 bases and J by 7 bases, 4 bases remained unmatched. In DNA, the CDR3 is TGCGCCAGCAGCCAGGACAGGGAAGCGACCCAGTACTTC. Its translation: CASSQDREATQYF.

This clone was seen a few times. This specimen includes other DNA sequences encoding the same CDR3. This rearrangement joins TRBV11-2 to TRBJ2-3; D not resolved. V lost 2 bases, J lost 2 bases, and 2 bases lay in between. Looked up from germline, CDR1 is SGHAT and CDR2 is FQNNGV. This CDR3 has 12 amino acids. Here the CDR3 reads CASSLYTDTQYF. The CDR3 nucleotides are TGTGCCAGCAGCTTATACACAGATACGCAGTATTTT.